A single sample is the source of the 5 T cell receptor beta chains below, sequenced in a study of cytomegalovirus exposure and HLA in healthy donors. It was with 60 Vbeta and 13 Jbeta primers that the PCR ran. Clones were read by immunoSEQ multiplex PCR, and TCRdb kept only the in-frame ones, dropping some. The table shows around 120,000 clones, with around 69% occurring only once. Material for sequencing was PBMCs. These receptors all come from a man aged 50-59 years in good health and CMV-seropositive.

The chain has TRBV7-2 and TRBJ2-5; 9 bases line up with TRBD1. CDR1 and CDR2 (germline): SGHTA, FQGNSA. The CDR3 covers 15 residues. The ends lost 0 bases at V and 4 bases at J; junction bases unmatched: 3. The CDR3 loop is CASSLAGQGRETQYF. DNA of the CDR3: TGTGCCAGCAGCTTAGCTGGACAGGGGAGAGAGACCCAGTACTTC.

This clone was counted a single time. CDR3 sequence reads: CASSKAVDTQYF. CDR3 coding DNA: TGCGCCAGCAGCAAAGCCGTAGATACGCAGTATTTT. V and J are TRBV4-1 and TRBJ2-3; unclear D gene. This CDR3 contains 12 residues. Germline assignment: CDR1 MGHRA and CDR2 YSYEKL. The V and J ends lost 5 bases and 5 bases respectively, with 8 bases between them.

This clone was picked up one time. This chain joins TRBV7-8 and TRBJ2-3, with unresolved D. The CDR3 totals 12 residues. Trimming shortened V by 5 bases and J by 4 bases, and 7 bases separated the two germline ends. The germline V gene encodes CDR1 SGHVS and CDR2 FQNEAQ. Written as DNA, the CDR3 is TGTGCCAGCAGCCCCGAGTCAGATACGCAGTATTTT. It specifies CASSPESDTQYF. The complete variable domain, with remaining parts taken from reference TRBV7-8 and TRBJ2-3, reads GAGVSQSPRYKVAKRGQDVALRCDPISGHVSLFWYQQALGQGPEFLTYFQNEAQLDKSGLPSDRFFAERPEGSVSTLKIQRTQQEDSAVYLCASSPESDTQYFGPGTRLTVL.

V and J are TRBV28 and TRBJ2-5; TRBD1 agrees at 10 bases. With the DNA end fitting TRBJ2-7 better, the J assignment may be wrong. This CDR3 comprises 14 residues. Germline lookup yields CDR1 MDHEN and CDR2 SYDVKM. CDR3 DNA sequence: TGTGCCAGCAGGGTGGCCGGGACAGGGGACGAGCAGTACTTC. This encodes CASRVAGTGDEQYF.

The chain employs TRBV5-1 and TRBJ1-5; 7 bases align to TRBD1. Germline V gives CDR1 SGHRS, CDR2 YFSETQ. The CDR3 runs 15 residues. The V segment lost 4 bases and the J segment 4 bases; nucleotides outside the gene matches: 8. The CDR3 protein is CASSPEGQPNQPQHF. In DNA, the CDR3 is TGCGCCAGCAGCCCGGAGGGACAGCCGAATCAGCCCCAGCATTTT.